Presented here are 8 T cell receptor beta chains from one specimen sequenced in a study of T cells in Graves' hyperthyroidism and ophthalmopathy. It was RNA transcripts that yielded the amplified TCR beta CDR3 regions. TCR CDR3 regions were first amplified by RT-PCR with HTBI primers. A single record per CDR3 protein comes from TCRdb applying MiXCR to the multiplex PCR reads. The sample carries a few hundred thousand distinct CDR3 sequences, roughly 18% recorded once. Material: blood. The receptors derive from a woman in her late teens or twenties with Graves' ophthalmopathy.

This clonotype was counted many times. The CDR3 loop reads CASSLRGPAGRSPLHF. DNA for the CDR3: TGTGCCAGCAGTTTACGAGGTCCCGCAGGGCGGTCACCCCTCCACTTT. This sequence joins TRBV27 and TRBJ1-6, with D maybe TRBD1 (5 bases). The CDR3 is 16 amino acids. With 2 bases removed from V and 10 bases from J, the gap between germline ends came to 18 bases. Looked up from germline, CDR1 is MNHEY and CDR2 is SMNVEV (reference sequence).

CDR3 coding DNA: TGTGCCAGCGGCGCTAGATCCGAGCAGTACTTC. Its translation is CASGARSEQYF. The chain joins TRBV14 to TRBJ2-7; D is ambiguous. The CDR3 sequence is 11 residues long. Trimming stripped 8 bases from V and 6 bases from J, with 11 bases between. Germline values: CDR1 SGHDN, CDR2 FVKESK.

On this clonotype itself: At one of its ends the junction is not consistent with the germline gene, which may arise from a read error. The gene calls are TRBV7-9 and TRBJ2-1, with 9 positions matching TRBD2. The CDR3 runs 14 residues. CDR1 is SEHNR, CDR2 FQNEAQ, per germline (reference sequence). Here the CDR3 reads CASRPGLADNGQFF. The CDR3 DNA reads as TGTGCCAGCCGCCCGGGACTAGCAGACAATGGGCAGTTCTTC.

This clonotype was detected ten times or more. V usage is TRBV20-1 and J usage is TRBJ2-5, with 9 nucleotides matching TRBD2. This CDR3 region has 15 residues. J lost 4 bases, V lost 0 bases, and 6 bases had no gene match. Germline V gene sequence: CDR1 DFQATT, CDR2 SNEGSKA (reference sequence). CDR3 sequence reads: CSARDGGRAGETQYF. CDR3 sequence (DNA): TGCAGTGCTAGAGATGGCGGGAGGGCCGGAGAGACCCAGTACTTC.

V is TRBV20-1 and J is TRBJ1-3, with 9 nucleotides matching TRBD1. The CDR3 sequence is 16 residues long. The germline gives CDR1 DFQATT, CDR2 SNEGSKA (reference sequence). V trimming: 1 base; J trimming: 4 bases; junction bases outside the gene matches: 8. The chain's CDR3 is CSARVSGTGPGNTIYF. CDR3 coding DNA: TGCAGTGCTAGAGTTTCCGGGACAGGGCCCGGAAACACCATATATTTT.

The rearrangement joins TRBV19 to TRBJ2-5; 8 bases are a match to TRBD2. Per the germline V gene, CDR1 is LNHDA and CDR2 is SQIVND (reference sequence). The CDR3 length is 16 residues. J lost 2 bases, V lost 3 bases, and 8 bases had no gene match. Written as DNA, the CDR3 is TGTGCCAGTAGTATCCTACTGGCGGGGGGACAAGAGACCCAGTACTTC. Translating it yields CASSILLAGGQETQYF.

Many counts were recorded for this clonotype. The genes are TRBV19 and TRBJ2-5, with 9 positions matching TRBD1. Germline-derived CDR1 and CDR2 are LNHDA and SQIVND (reference sequence). CDR3 length equals 13 residues. The ends lost 7 bases at V and 4 bases at J; junction bases unmatched: 4. CDR3 sequence (DNA): TGTGCCAGTAACCCGGGACAGGGAGAGACCCAGTACTTC. Protein sequence: CASNPGQGETQYF.

At least ten counts were recorded for this clonotype. The chain couples TRBV7-2 to TRBJ2-7; 11 bases fit TRBD2. The CDR3 runs 15 residues. Germline-derived CDR1 and CDR2 are SGHTA and FQGNSA. J lost 3 bases, V lost 2 bases, and 3 bases had no gene match. Here the CDR3 DNA reads TGTGCCAGCAGCTTACCGGGGACTAGCGGCTACGAGCAGTACTTC. Translation gives CASSLPGTSGYEQYF. Full variable domain (outside the CDR3, taken from reference TRBV7-2 and TRBJ2-7): GAGVSQSPSNKVTEKGKDVELRCDPISGHTALYWYRQSLGQGLEFLIYFQGNSAPDKSGLPSDRFSAERTGGSVSTLTIQRTQQEDSAVYLCASSLPGTSGYEQYFGPGTRLTVT.